What follows describes a single T cell receptor (beta chain). This CDR3 comprises 16 residues. Germline V CDR1 and CDR2: LGHDT, YNNKEL (reference sequence). V was pared by 4 bases and J by 0 bases, with 12 bases between. This record belongs to a study of blood T cell repertoires in COVID-19. Across the study: Spain, Italy and the United States supplied samples that represented acute and convalescent COVID-19.

Methods used by the authors: The assay estimated nucleated cells by amplifying reference gene primers. The protocol was immunoSEQ multiplex PCR, while the TCRdb copy is restricted to in-frame clones and leaves out a portion. D and trimming come from the DNA, and the V and J calls and clone size come from that table. Among fewer than 400,000 clones, about nine tenths were seen once, and the ten largest hold 5% to 5.5%. Residents of 24 US areas, aged roughly 18 to 95 years, made up the participants. Recovered participants had two consecutive negative NP/OP PCR tests, healthcare professional clearance, or symptom resolution.

The source material was PBMCs or T cells enriched from blood (not recorded which). The rearrangement joins TRBV3-1 (or the pseudogene TRBV3-2) to TRBJ1-4, with D maybe TRBD1 (5 bases). The source of this sequence is a man aged 55 to 70 who had recovered from COVID-19. The CDR3: CASSLFRTSTNEKLFF. CDR3 nucleotide sequence: TGTGCCAGCAGCCTCTTCCGGACATCAACTAATGAAAAACTGTTTTTT.